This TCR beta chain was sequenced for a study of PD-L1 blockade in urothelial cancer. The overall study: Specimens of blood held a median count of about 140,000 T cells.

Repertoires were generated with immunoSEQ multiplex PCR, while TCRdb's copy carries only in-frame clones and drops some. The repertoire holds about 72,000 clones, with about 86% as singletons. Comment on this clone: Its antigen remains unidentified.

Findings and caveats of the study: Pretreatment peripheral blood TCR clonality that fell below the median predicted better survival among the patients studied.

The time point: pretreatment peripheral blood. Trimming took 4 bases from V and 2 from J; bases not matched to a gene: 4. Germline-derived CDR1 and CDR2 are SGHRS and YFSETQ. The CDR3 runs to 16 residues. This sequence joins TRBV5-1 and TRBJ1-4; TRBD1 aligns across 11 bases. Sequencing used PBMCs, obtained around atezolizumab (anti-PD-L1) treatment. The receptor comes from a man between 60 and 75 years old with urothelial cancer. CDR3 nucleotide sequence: TGCGCCAGCAGCCTCGGGACAGGGGGTACTAATGAAAAACTGTTTTTT. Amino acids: CASSLGTGGTNEKLFF.